What follows are 32 T cell receptor beta chains derived from one specimen sequenced in a study of cytomegalovirus exposure and HLA in healthy donors. It was with 60 Vbeta and 13 Jbeta primers that the PCR ran. Assay used: immunoSEQ multiplex PCR; TCRdb lists only in-frame clones, some missing. The sample shows about 89,000 clones, more than 75% of them seen only once. Source material: PBMCs. Source of these receptors: a man younger than 45 in good health and CMV-seropositive.

This clone came up a few times. As DNA, the CDR3 is TGTGCCAGCAGTTTATCGAGCGGAGGCTCCGGCTTTAGCTCCTACGAGCAGTACTTC. Residues: CASSLSSGGSGFSSYEQYF. The chain joins TRBV27 to TRBJ2-7; TRBD2 is a possible D gene (5 bases). V lost 0 bases and J 0 bases, leaving 21 bases between the germline ends. This CDR3 spans 19 amino acids. Germline CDR1 reads MNHEY; CDR2 reads SMNVEV (reference sequence).

This clone was counted between two and nine times. The chain links TRBV29-1 to TRBJ2-5; a weak D match, TRBD1 (6 bases). Per the germline V gene, CDR1 is SQVTM and CDR2 is ANQGSEA. There are 14 residues in the CDR3. Trimming cost V 1 base and J 1 base, with 10 bases left between them. The CDR3 bases are TGCAGCGTTGAAGGGCAGGGGCTCCAAGAGACCCAGTACTTC. This encodes CSVEGQGLQETQYF.

V and J are TRBV29-1 and TRBJ2-7, with TRBD1 identical over 8 bases. The CDR3 runs 14 residues. Germline V CDR1 and CDR2: SQVTM, ANQGSEA. V shed 4 bases and J 4 bases; nucleotides not matched to a gene: 9. This CDR3 reads CSVATGGSGYEQYF. For the CDR3, the DNA is TGCAGCGTTGCTACAGGGGGGTCGGGATACGAGCAGTACTTC.

The chain couples TRBV5-1 to TRBJ2-3; D perhaps matches TRBD1 (6 bases). Trimming stripped 2 bases from V and 6 bases from J, with 13 bases between. Germline CDR1 is SGHRS and CDR2 is YFSETQ. The CDR3 has 14 amino acids. The CDR3, as DNA: TGCGCCAGCAGCTTTACAGGGCTTTGGGATACGCAGTATTTT. Translation gives CASSFTGLWDTQYF.

The chain employs TRBV7-8 and TRBJ2-7, with TRBD1 identical over 8 bases. The CDR3 consists of 14 residues. Trimming cost V 4 bases and J 6 bases; bases outside gene matches: 8. Germline V gene sequence: CDR1 SGHVS, CDR2 FQNEAQ. The CDR3 sequence: CASSSRTGRSEQYF. The CDR3 coding sequence is TGTGCCAGCAGCTCCAGGACAGGGAGGTCCGAGCAGTACTTC.

This chain uses TRBV7-2 with TRBJ2-7; D is unresolved. Trimming took off 5 bases at V and 3 bases at J, with 14 bases between the two ends. Germline V gene data show CDR1 as SGHTA and CDR2 as FQGNSA. The CDR3 spans 14 residues. CDR3 residues: CASSPKLTNYEQYF. In DNA form, the CDR3 reads TGTGCCAGCAGCCCAAAGTTGACAAACTACGAGCAGTACTTC.

Only one count was recorded for this clone. The chain couples TRBV5-1 to TRBJ2-5, with 12 bases that match TRBD2. The V gene's germline CDR1 is SGHRS and CDR2 YFSETQ. This CDR3 is 16 amino acids long. The V segment lost 4 bases and the J segment 5 bases; nucleotides outside the gene matches: 9. This CDR3 reads CASSDALAGGFETQYF. CDR3 DNA sequence: TGCGCCAGCAGCGACGCTCTAGCGGGAGGGTTCGAGACCCAGTACTTC.

This clone was counted only a few times. This rearrangement joins TRBV5-6 to TRBJ2-4, with 10 bases that match TRBD2. The CDR3 sequence is 15 residues long. Germline-derived CDR1 and CDR2 are SGHDT and YYEEEE. After removal of 2 bases from V and 6 bases from J, the junction contained 5 bases not matched to a gene. In nucleotides, the CDR3 is TGTGCCAGCAGCTTCCCAGCGGGAGGGGTAAACATTCAGTACTTC. It translates to CASSFPAGGVNIQYF.

The J gene is TRBJ1-2, the V gene TRBV29-1, with D perhaps TRBD1 (6 bases). V was clipped by 6 bases and J by 3 bases, with 17 bases between them. The germline gives CDR1 SQVTM, CDR2 ANQGSEA. The CDR3 length is 14 residues. Here the CDR3 DNA reads TGCAGCGTGATACTGACAGGCCACGACTATGGCTACACCTTC. It is translated as CSVILTGHDYGYTF.

The V and J genes are TRBV5-1 and TRBJ2-7; the match to TRBD1 covers 7 bases. Trimming cost V 6 bases and J 6 bases; bases outside gene matches: 12. CDR3 length: 14 amino acids. CDR1 SGHRS and CDR2 YFSETQ come from the germline V gene. The CDR3 here is CASTNEQGPGEQYF. CDR3 DNA sequence: TGCGCCAGCACCAATGAACAGGGGCCCGGCGAGCAGTACTTC. The variable domain in full, completed from reference TRBV5-1 and TRBJ2-7, reads KAGVTQTPRYLIKTRGQQVTLSCSPISGHRSVSWYQQTPGQGLQFLFEYFSETQRNKGNFPGRFSGRQFSNSRSEMNVSTLELGDSALYLCASTNEQGPGEQYFGPGTRLTVT.

The chain combines TRBV6-1 with TRBJ2-5; TRBD1 agrees at 8 bases. The DNA end lines up better with TRBJ2-7; the J call may be wrong. This CDR3 has 14 residues. Germline V gene sequence: CDR1 MNHNS, CDR2 SASEGT. As DNA, the CDR3 is TGTGCCAGCATTAGGACAGGGACTTCCTACGAGCAGTACTTC. This sequence encodes CASIRTGTSYEQYF.

The chain is built from TRBV28 and TRBJ1-1, with no clear D. The CDR3 is made up of 15 amino acids. V shed 3 bases and J shed 2 bases, with 13 bases lying between them. The germline V gene has CDR1 MDHEN and CDR2 SYDVKM. The CDR3 is CASSFWEKFNTEAFF. The CDR3 bases are TGTGCCAGCAGTTTTTGGGAGAAATTTAACACTGAAGCTTTCTTT.

This sequence joins TRBV7-9 and TRBJ2-7; D unresolved. This CDR3 region has 13 residues. CDR1 and CDR2 from the germline V gene are SEHNR and FQNEAQ (reference sequence). The ends were cut back, 2 bases at V and 0 bases at J, with 5 bases in the middle. This CDR3 reads CASSLWSSYEQYF. The CDR3 coding sequence is TGTGCCAGCAGCTTATGGAGCTCCTACGAGCAGTACTTC.

In DNA, the CDR3 is TGTGCCAGCAGCTACGGGACAGAGAACACTGAAGCTTTCTTT. Amino acid sequence: CASSYGTENTEAFF. The rearrangement links TRBV11-3 to TRBJ1-1, with 7 bases matching TRBD1. CDR3 length: 14 residues. Germline CDR1 reads SGHNT; CDR2 reads YENEEA. Germline trimming cut 4 bases from V and 1 base from J; bases unmatched to any gene: 3.

V usage is TRBV28 and J usage is TRBJ1-5; 8 bases fit TRBD1. Trimming at V came to 5 bases and at J to 3 bases, leaving 6 bases not matched to a gene. The CDR3 consists of 15 residues. CDR1 and CDR2 (germline): MDHEN, SYDVKM. The CDR3, as DNA: TGTGCCAGCAGTACCGGACAGGGCCTCAATCAGCCCCAGCATTTT. Translating it yields CASSTGQGLNQPQHF.

This rearrangement joins TRBV5-1 to TRBJ2-3; D remains ambiguous. The CDR3 covers 15 residues. The germline V and J ends were trimmed by 0 bases and 2 bases, with 10 bases remaining between them. CDR1 is SGHRS, CDR2 YFSETQ, per germline. DNA for the CDR3: TGCGCCAGCAGCTTGGCTTCTAGTTCCACAGATACGCAGTATTTT. Its translation: CASSLASSSTDTQYF.

Here the CDR3 reads CASSPLAGNPYNEQFF. The CDR3 DNA reads as TGTGCCAGCAGTCCACTAGCGGGCAATCCCTACAATGAGCAGTTCTTC. The chain is built from TRBV28 and TRBJ2-1; TRBD2 matches at 9 bases. Germline V lookup: CDR1 MDHEN, CDR2 SYDVKM. Unmatched junction bases numbered 7, after V lost 5 bases and J lost 2 bases. The CDR3 sequence is 16 residues long.

This chain joins TRBV28 and TRBJ2-7, with D perhaps matching TRBD1 (5 bases). This CDR3 is 17 amino acids long. V was pared by 8 bases and J by 4 bases, with 27 bases between. Germline-derived CDR1 and CDR2 are MDHEN and SYDVKM. CDR3 DNA sequence: TGTGCCAGCGGGGCAGGGCGGCGAATACAACGTTTTTACGAGCAGTACTTC. This translates into CASGAGRRIQRFYEQYF.

J is TRBJ2-3 and V is TRBV5-4; 12 bases agree with TRBD2. The CDR3 sequence is 16 residues long. In germline, CDR1 is SGHNT, CDR2 YYREEE (reference sequence). The V and J ends lost 5 bases and 2 bases, in that order; junction bases with no gene match: 6. DNA for the CDR3: TGTGCCAGCAGACCCGGACTAGCGGGACCCACAGATACGCAGTATTTT. Protein: CASRPGLAGPTDTQYF.

This rearrangement joins TRBV28 to TRBJ1-2, with 7 bases lining up with TRBD1. V shed 7 bases, J shed 8 bases, and the junction held 7 bases outside the gene matches. The CDR3 totals 12 residues. Looked up from germline, CDR1 is MDHEN and CDR2 is SYDVKM. CDR3: CASIRDSGGYTF. CDR3 DNA: TGTGCCAGCATAAGGGACAGCGGAGGCTACACCTTC.

The gene calls are TRBV19 and TRBJ2-6, with 9 bases aligning to TRBD1. V was pared by 8 bases and J by 4 bases, with 6 bases of the junction left unmatched. The length of the CDR3 is 15 residues. Germline-derived CDR1 and CDR2 are LNHDA and SQIVND (reference sequence). As DNA, the CDR3 is TGTGCCAGTGGGACAGGGACACGAGGGGCCAACGTCCTGACTTTC. It is translated as CASGTGTRGANVLTF.

This chain joins TRBV28 and TRBJ1-2; D is ambiguous. With 7 bases removed from V and 4 bases from J, the gap between germline ends came to 13 bases. CDR3 length: 13 amino acids. From germline, CDR1 is MDHEN and CDR2 SYDVKM. The DNA of the CDR3 is TGTGCCAGCATGCTTCTCGGTGGCTATGGCTACACCTTC. Its translation is CASMLLGGYGYTF.

The rearrangement joins TRBV2 to TRBJ1-5; D is undetermined. The CDR3 consists of 15 residues. The germline V gene has CDR1 SNHLY and CDR2 FYNNEI. The ends were cut back, 4 bases at V and 1 base at J, with 11 bases in the middle. The CDR3 region has the DNA TGTGCCAGCAGTGTCCTGCCGGTCAGCAATCAGCCCCAGCATTTT. Amino acids: CASSVLPVSNQPQHF.

V gene TRBV5-8 combines with J gene TRBJ2-4; D not certain. Trimming shortened V by 2 bases and J by 0 bases, and 9 bases separated the two germline ends. The germline V gene encodes CDR1 SGHTS and CDR2 YDEGEE. The CDR3 length is 15 residues. The CDR3 sequence: CASSLESVAKNIQYF. The CDR3 DNA follows: TGTGCCAGCAGCTTAGAGTCTGTAGCCAAAAACATTCAGTACTTC.

The sample holds one count of this clone. This chain uses TRBV5-4 with TRBJ2-7; tentatively, D is TRBD1 (6 bases). V was clipped by 4 bases and J by 5 bases, with 13 bases between them. The CDR3 covers 13 residues. Germline V gives CDR1 SGHNT, CDR2 YYREEE (reference sequence). This CDR3 reads CASSPLQGDEQYF. The DNA of the CDR3 is TGTGCCAGCAGCCCATTACAGGGCGACGAGCAGTACTTC.

The chain carries TRBV7-3 and TRBJ2-3, with D possibly TRBD2 on 5 matching bases. V was trimmed by 3 bases and J by 3 bases, leaving 13 bases between them. This CDR3 spans 15 amino acids. CDR1 and CDR2 (germline): SGHTA, FQGTGA. The CDR3 nucleotides read TGTGCCAGCAGCTTGACCGGCCCGGGGACAGATACGCAGTATTTT. It specifies CASSLTGPGTDTQYF.

This chain connects TRBV29-1 to TRBJ2-5; 7 bases align to TRBD1. The germline gives CDR1 SQVTM, CDR2 ANQGSEA. The CDR3 has 14 residues. Losses at the gene ends were 0 bases for V and 1 base for J; bases not matched to a gene: 2. CDR3 protein: CSVEEGTAQETQYF. The CDR3 DNA follows: TGCAGCGTTGAAGAAGGGACAGCCCAAGAGACCCAGTACTTC. Looking up the rest from reference TRBV29-1 and TRBJ2-5 gives the full variable domain: SAVISQKPSRDICQRGTSLTIQCQVDSQVTMMFWYRQQPGQSLTLIATANQGSEATYESGFVIDKFPISRPNLTFSTLTVSNMSPEDSSIYLCSVEEGTAQETQYFGPGTRLLVL.

This chain uses TRBV18 with TRBJ2-2; D perhaps matches TRBD1 (6 bases). V was pared by 4 bases and J by 0 bases, with 6 bases between. This CDR3 has 14 amino acids. The germline CDR1 and CDR2 sequences are KGHSH and LQKENI. The CDR3 here is CASSQGANTGELFF. The DNA of the CDR3 is TGTGCCAGCTCACAGGGGGCGAACACCGGGGAGCTGTTTTTT.

The V gene is TRBV28, the J gene TRBJ2-7, with 8 bases aligning to TRBD2. V was clipped by 7 bases and J by 3 bases; unmatched bases: 5. The length of the CDR3 is 13 residues. The germline CDR1 and CDR2 sequences are MDHEN and SYDVKM. The CDR3 DNA reads as TGTGCCAGCACCGTAGCGGGGAACTACGAGCAGTACTTC. Translating gives CASTVAGNYEQYF.

The chain recombines TRBV5-1 with TRBJ2-7; 8 bases align to TRBD2. The germline V gene has CDR1 SGHRS and CDR2 YFSETQ. Trimming at V came to 2 bases and at J to 7 bases, leaving 11 bases not matched to a gene. CDR3 length: 15 amino acids. CDR3 DNA: TGCGCCAGCAGCTTATCCGGGACTAGATTGAAGGAGCAGTACTTC. Translation gives CASSLSGTRLKEQYF.

This clone was found a few times. This chain joins TRBV5-1 and TRBJ2-2; D is perhaps TRBD2 (6 bases). Between the trimmed V and J ends, which lost 1 base and 5 bases, there was a span of 18 bases. Germline V CDR1 and CDR2: SGHRS, YFSETQ. The CDR3 covers 17 residues. CDR3 DNA sequence: TGCGCCAGCAGCTTGTTGGCTAGCGAAATCGGAACCGGGGAGCTGTTTTTT. Amino acids: CASSLLASEIGTGELFF. The full variable domain, completed using reference TRBV5-1 and TRBJ2-2, is KAGVTQTPRYLIKTRGQQVTLSCSPISGHRSVSWYQQTPGQGLQFLFEYFSETQRNKGNFPGRFSGRQFSNSRSEMNVSTLELGDSALYLCASSLLASEIGTGELFFGEGSRLTVL.

This chain connects TRBV2 to TRBJ1-3, with D uncertain. There are 15 residues in the CDR3. V lost 3 bases to trimming and J lost 4 bases, with 13 bases between them. From germline, CDR1 is SNHLY and CDR2 FYNNEI. CDR3 protein: CASSDFGSAGNTIYF. DNA of the CDR3: TGTGCCAGCAGTGATTTCGGGTCCGCGGGAAACACCATATATTTT.